The entry that follows covers one TCR beta chain sequence. The antigen is not known. This sample stems from a study of STAT5B mutations in CD4+ large granular lymphocyte leukemia. Study-level results: Top patient clones used TRBV06 genes more often: 8/27 versus 2/35 in controls. CD4-sorted patient repertoires seemed more clonal than healthy CD4+ repertoires.

Buffy coats from healthy blood donors served as controls. CDR1 and CDR2 from the germline V gene are SGHAT and FQNNGV. V was clipped by 5 bases and J by 1 base, with 12 bases between them. The CDR3 loop spans 15 amino acids. As originally analysed: The detection floor for productive clonotype frequency was 2.59 x 10-5. Measured with immunoSEQ multiplex PCR; TCRdb has only the in-frame clones, and not every one. Clone size and the V and J calls come from that table; the DNA yielded D and trimming. The data hold 32,000 or so clones, with just under 85% observed a single time. The rearrangement uses TRBV11-2 and TRBJ1-3; D might be TRBD1 (6 bases). Sequenced input: CD4+ T cells from blood buffy coats. The receptor comes from a human donor in good health. The CDR3 DNA follows: TGTGCCAGCAGCACCCAGGGGTTGTCTGGAAACACCATATATTTT. Its protein is CASSTQGLSGNTIYF.